The rows below give T cell receptor beta chains drawn from one sample of a study of cytomegalovirus exposure and HLA in healthy donors. The repertoire was sequenced with immunoSEQ multiplex PCR; TCRdb's copy has only in-frame clones and lacks some. The table lists 120,000 to 150,000 clones, almost 80% of them singletons. The sequenced material came from PBMCs. These receptors came from a male donor in good health and CMV-seronegative. Each CDR3 is given with its conserved first and last residue. The D gene is left open where the match is weak. Clone sizes are given selectively: once, few, many, or a class where the clone is expanded.

clone_size: NA
v_call: TRBV27
d_call: TRBD1
j_call: TRBJ2-6
cdr3_nt: TGTGCCAGCAGTACCGGGACAGGTTTTTCTGGGGCCAACGTCCTGACTTTC
cdr3_aa: CASSTGTGFSGANVLTF

clone_size: NA
v_call: TRBV15
d_call: NA
j_call: TRBJ1-2
cdr3_nt: TGTGCCACCAGCAGAGGACTCGGGGGGGGTAAGGATGGCTACACCTTC
cdr3_aa: CATSRGLGGGKDGYTF

clone_size: NA
v_call: TRBV30
d_call: NA
j_call: TRBJ1-2
cdr3_nt: TGTGCCTGGAGCGGGGGACCGAAGCAGGGCTACACCTTC
cdr3_aa: CAWSGGPKQGYTF

clone_size: NA
v_call: TRBV27
d_call: TRBD1
j_call: TRBJ2-7
cdr3_nt: TGTGCCAGCAGTTTACGACAGGGGGGCTACGAGCAGTACTTC
cdr3_aa: CASSLRQGGYEQYF

clone_size: NA
v_call: TRBV18
d_call: NA
j_call: TRBJ1-5
cdr3_nt: TGTGCCAGCTCACCTCGGGGGGGGGAGAGCAATCAGCCCCAGCATTTT
cdr3_aa: CASSPRGGESNQPQHF

clone_size: NA
v_call: TRBV5-4
d_call: TRBD1
j_call: TRBJ2-7
cdr3_nt: TGTGCCAGCAGCTTGGGCGGGACAGGGCGCGAGCAGTACTTC
cdr3_aa: CASSLGGTGREQYF

clone_size: NA
v_call: TRBV19
d_call: TRBD2
j_call: TRBJ2-7
cdr3_nt: TGTGCCAGTAGTCCCGGGACTAGCGTTCGGGACGAGCAGTACTTC
cdr3_aa: CASSPGTSVRDEQYF

clone_size: NA
v_call: TRBV4-3
d_call: NA
j_call: TRBJ2-3
cdr3_nt: TGCGCCAGCAGCCAAGAAGCGCTAGCGACAGATACGCAGTATTTT
cdr3_aa: CASSQEALATDTQYF

clone_size: NA
v_call: TRBV11-3
d_call: NA
j_call: TRBJ2-7
cdr3_nt: TGTGCCAGCACCAGAGGAGTCCAGTACGAGCAGTACTTC
cdr3_aa: CASTRGVQYEQYF

clone_size: NA
v_call: TRBV29-1
d_call: NA
j_call: TRBJ2-2
cdr3_nt: TGCAGCGTTGAAGAGGAACAGGGGAACACCGGGGAGCTGTTTTTT
cdr3_aa: CSVEEEQGNTGELFF

clone_size: NA
v_call: TRBV5-6
d_call: NA
j_call: TRBJ1-2
cdr3_nt: TGTGCCAGCAGCCCCCGACAGCAAACTAACTATGGCTACACCTTC
cdr3_aa: CASSPRQQTNYGYTF

clone_size: NA
v_call: TRBV7-9
d_call: NA
j_call: TRBJ1-5
cdr3_nt: TGTTCCAGCAGCAGCGATGTGCAGCCCCAGCATTTT
cdr3_aa: CSSSSDVQPQHF

clone_size: NA
v_call: TRBV10-3
d_call: NA
j_call: TRBJ2-7
cdr3_nt: TGTGCCATCAGTGGGGGGGGCAGGGGAGGCTCCTACGAGCAGTACTTC
cdr3_aa: CAISGGGRGGSYEQYF

clone_size: NA
v_call: TRBV2
d_call: NA
j_call: TRBJ1-1
cdr3_nt: TGTGCCAGCAGTGAATTGAGGGGAGGATCGAACACTGAAGCTTTCTTT
cdr3_aa: CASSELRGGSNTEAFF

clone_size: NA
v_call: TRBV7-9
d_call: TRBD2
j_call: TRBJ2-1
cdr3_nt: TGTTCCAGCAGCTCCCCCGTACTAGCGCCGAGCTCCTACAATGAGCAGTTCTTC
cdr3_aa: CSSSSPVLAPSSYNEQFF

clone_size: once
v_call: TRBV6-6
d_call: NA
j_call: TRBJ1-5
cdr3_nt: TGTGCCAGCAACCTACAGGGCGATCAGCCCCAGCATTTT
cdr3_aa: CASNLQGDQPQHF

clone_size: NA
v_call: TRBV11-3
d_call: TRBD1
j_call: TRBJ1-1
cdr3_nt: TGTGCCAGCAGCCGACAGGGGATGGTGAACACTGAAGCTTTCTTT
cdr3_aa: CASSRQGMVNTEAFF

clone_size: NA
v_call: TRBV2
d_call: TRBD2
j_call: TRBJ2-7
cdr3_nt: TGTGCCAGCAGGGGACTAGCGGGCAACTACGAGCAGTACTTC
cdr3_aa: CASRGLAGNYEQYF

clone_size: NA
v_call: TRBV6-1
d_call: TRBD2
j_call: TRBJ2-1
cdr3_nt: TGTGCCAGCAGTGGAGGACTAGCGGAGAATGAGCAGTTCTTC
cdr3_aa: CASSGGLAENEQFF

clone_size: NA
v_call: TRBV7-2
d_call: TRBD2
j_call: TRBJ2-7
cdr3_nt: TGTGCCAGCAGCGGAAGCGGGAGGGTTGAGCAGTACTTC
cdr3_aa: CASSGSGRVEQYF

clone_size: NA
v_call: TRBV5-4
d_call: NA
j_call: TRBJ1-4
cdr3_nt: TGTGCCAGCAGCTTGGACCCGGGGACTAATGAAAAACTGTTTTTT
cdr3_aa: CASSLDPGTNEKLFF

clone_size: NA
v_call: TRBV11-2
d_call: NA
j_call: TRBJ2-1
cdr3_nt: TGTGCCAGCAGCTTAGTAGGGGGGGGCTACAATGAGCAGTTCTTC
cdr3_aa: CASSLVGGGYNEQFF

clone_size: NA
v_call: TRBV6-4
d_call: TRBD2
j_call: TRBJ2-1
cdr3_nt: TGTGCCAGCAGTGATCTAGCGGGAAAGAATGAGCAGTTCTTC
cdr3_aa: CASSDLAGKNEQFF

clone_size: NA
v_call: TRBV7-9
d_call: NA
j_call: TRBJ1-1
cdr3_nt: TGTTCCAGCAGCTTAAATATGAACACTGAAGCTTTCTTT
cdr3_aa: CSSSLNMNTEAFF

clone_size: NA
v_call: TRBV7-9
d_call: NA
j_call: TRBJ1-3
cdr3_nt: TGTGCCAGCAGCTTAAGGGGCTCCGGAAACACCATATATTTT
cdr3_aa: CASSLRGSGNTIYF

clone_size: NA
v_call: TRBV4-1
d_call: TRBD2
j_call: TRBJ2-1
cdr3_nt: TGCGCCAGCAGCCAAGATCGTGCGACTAGCGGGTTTTTAACCAATGAGCAGTTCTTC
cdr3_aa: CASSQDRATSGFLTNEQFF